The text below deals with one T cell receptor beta chain. Its matching antigen is unknown. The data were taken from a study of blood T cells in healthy people across ages. General study points: Naive T cell percentage by flow cytometry tracked strongly with beta diversity.

Combining a sample-barcoded 5' primer with a J-beta primer mix, a second PCR ran for roughly 6 to 12 cycles. TCRdb re-analysed the 5' RACE reads in MiXCR, keeping a single row per CDR3 protein. The sample includes 800,000 or so distinct CDR3 sequences, 25% of them seen just once. From germline, CDR1 is SNHLY and CDR2 FYNNEI. The CDR3 has 14 residues. V shed 6 bases and J shed 3 bases, with 14 bases lying between them. These data were also reused for a study on T cells of mothers and their children.

This TCR was recovered from a boy aged 10-17 years in good health. J is TRBJ1-2 and V is TRBV2; a possible D gene is TRBD1 (6 bases). Sequencing was performed on blood. Here the CDR3 DNA reads TGTGCCAGCAGAACGGGACGGACAGACTATGGCTACACCTTC. Translating gives CASRTGRTDYGYTF.